These T cell receptor beta chains were read from a single sample in a study of PD-L1 blockade in urothelial cancer. Method: immunoSEQ multiplex PCR; TCRdb's copy keeps in-frame clones and lacks some. The sample holds 40,000 to 50,000 clones, roughly 78% seen once. The input for sequencing was PBMCs, taken around atezolizumab (anti-PD-L1) treatment. The receptor set was obtained from a man in his 60s with urothelial cancer. Both conserved end residues are part of each CDR3. Each record gives: V gene, J gene, clone size, CDR3 protein. A clone size is listed for some rows: how often the clone was seen (once, few, many), or a class if it is expanded.

TRBV29-1	TRBJ1-2	-	CSARDSETYGYTF
TRBV19	TRBJ2-7	medium-sized	CASSQGGSSYEQYF
TRBV28	TRBJ2-3	-	CASSLFSDTQYF
TRBV5-1	TRBJ2-1	-	CASSPGGTSSYNEQFF
TRBV10-3	TRBJ2-1	-	CAAMDGTYNEQFF
TRBV7-9	TRBJ1-2	-	CASSSQGIVYGYTF
TRBV7-2	TRBJ2-7	-	CASSLRVAGIYEQYF
TRBV7-2	TRBJ2-6	-	CASSAATGAGANVLTF
TRBV19	TRBJ2-1	-	CASGQGRNEQFF
TRBV5-4	TRBJ2-7	-	CASSFGQTYEQYF
TRBV7-8	TRBJ2-3	-	CASSLLGLSSTDTQYF
TRBV7-9	TRBJ2-3	once	CASSPPRNSGTDTQYF
TRBV5-1	TRBJ1-5	-	CASSLDGYQPQHF
TRBV2	TRBJ2-7	once	CASRGTAGEQYF
TRBV7-7	TRBJ2-7	-	CASSIGVSYEQYF
TRBV5-1	TRBJ1-2	-	CASSAPGQLNYGYTF
TRBV5-4	TRBJ2-6	once	CASSLTGGAGANVLTF
TRBV14	TRBJ2-7	-	CASSQDTWGSSYEQYF
TRBV19	TRBJ1-1	-	CASSRDRVNTEAFF
TRBV19	TRBJ1-1	once	CASNLQGSTEAFF
TRBV28	TRBJ1-6	few	CASRPGQGGSPLHF
TRBV12-5	TRBJ2-7	-	CASGPYASEQYF
TRBV6-1	TRBJ1-4	few	CASSESGQLNEKLFF
TRBV27	TRBJ1-1	few	CASSLTVNTEAFF
TRBV5-1	TRBJ1-1	-	CASSLVNRGQSEAFF
TRBV28	TRBJ2-3	once	CASSIGGADTQYF
TRBV19	TRBJ2-5	-	CASSQQTGYGETQYF
TRBV29-1	TRBJ1-1	-	CSVVGMNTEAFF
TRBV28	TRBJ1-2	-	CASSLYGQGRGYTF
TRBV10-1	TRBJ2-1	-	CASSNGAYNEQFF
TRBV19	TRBJ2-7	-	CASSKGQIYEQYF
TRBV7-9	TRBJ2-7	-	CASSDMAYEQYF
TRBV28	TRBJ2-5	-	CASSKKGQHIQETQYF
TRBV11-3	TRBJ2-1	many	CASSLTGSNEQFF
TRBV2	TRBJ2-7	-	CASSVNRPDSEQYF
TRBV7-8	TRBJ2-2	once	CASSPGLAELNTGELFF
TRBV5-1	TRBJ2-1	-	CASSERTQSYNEQFF
TRBV7-2	TRBJ1-2	many	CASSSRTGEGYTF
TRBV5-1	TRBJ2-1	-	CASSLTVAGVHEQFF
TRBV28	TRBJ2-5	-	CAGRNAPGQGDMTQYF
TRBV5-4	TRBJ2-5	-	CASSSRLAETQYF
TRBV5-1	TRBJ2-5	-	CASIRGLADKETQYF